The clone carrying this T cell receptor (beta chain) was seen more than once but under ten times. Its antigen is not identified. The data are from a study of T cell repertoires in cytomegalovirus infection. In the study overall: Recently identified HLA-C-restricted CMV epitopes were among the peptides used. Public TCR beta signatures indicated both CMV infection and matching HLA type.

Regarding the study as a whole: Dominating the ex vivo response were TCR beta clonotypes that were CMV-specific and HLA-C-restricted. Cumulated frequencies of public TCR beta families served to identify carriers of CMV plus the relevant HLA.

TCRdb re-analysed the reads in MiXCR, keeping a single row per CDR3 protein. The sample lists under 850,000 distinct CDR3 sequences; roughly 33% were seen once. The TCR was taken from a human donor in good health (CMV status not recorded). Some clones in this sample may be carry-over from other donors' samples. Source: cultured PBMCs, taken from culture after CMV antigen stimulation.

CDR3: CASSEGAGEPWNEQFF. CDR3 DNA sequence: TGTGCCAGCAGTGAAGGAGCGGGGGAGCCGTGGAATGAGCAGTTCTTC. The chain recombines TRBV6-1 with TRBJ2-1; the match to TRBD2 covers 8 bases. The junction had 9 bases not matched to a gene; V was cut back by 1 base and J by 7 bases. Per the germline V gene, CDR1 is MNHNS and CDR2 is SASEGT. The CDR3 has 16 residues.